Sequencing of this TCR beta chain was carried out in a study of T cell repertoires in cytomegalovirus infection. Study context: Public signatures in TCR beta pointed to CMV infection and matching HLA type. Overall study results and limits: HLA-C-restricted, CMV-specific TCR beta clonotypes were dominant ex vivo. Summed public TCR beta family frequency identified CMV carriers bearing the relevant HLA.

TCRdb recomputed calls from the reads with MiXCR, one row per CDR3 protein. In the table there are more than 150,000 distinct CDR3 sequences, 28% of which are singletons. Comments on this clonotype: Its antigen is as yet unknown.

The source is a human donor in good health (CMV status not recorded). Some clones in this sample may be carry-over from other donors' samples. The material sequenced was PBMCs.

The CDR3 here is CASSLKTSGAHEQFF. The DNA of the CDR3 is TGTGCCAGCAGCTTAAAGACTAGCGGGGCCCATGAGCAGTTCTTC. The chain uses TRBV7-3 and TRBJ2-1; 11 bases map to TRBD2. V lost 1 base and J lost 8; bases outside the gene matches: 4. Germline loops: CDR1 SGHTA, CDR2 FQGTGA. There are 15 residues in the CDR3.